Listed below are T cell receptor beta chains from one sample, sequenced in a study of blood T cell repertoires in COVID-19. TCRdb keeps only in-frame clones here, not all; method: immunoSEQ multiplex PCR. The sample comprises around 260,000 clones, roughly 89% of which are singletons, and roughly 0.8% rests with the top ten. Sequencing was carried out using peripheral blood. These receptors were collected from a man aged 25 to 45 with acute or convalescent COVID-19. CDR3s include the opening cysteine and the closing phenylalanine or tryptophan. Each record gives: CDR3 length, V gene, clone size, J gene, D gene, CDR3 DNA, CDR3 protein. D genes are given only for firm matches. For some rows the clone size is stated as once, few or many, or as a class when expanded; others skip it.

>13|TRBV6-5|.|TRBJ1-5|.
TGTGCCAGCACAGTTTATAGCAATCAGCCCCAGCATTTT
CASTVYSNQPQHF
>14|TRBV14|few|TRBJ2-3|TRBD2
TGTGCCAGCAGCCGCGGGGGGGCCACAGATACGCAGTATTTT
CASSRGGATDTQYF
>14|TRBV7-8|.|TRBJ2-1|TRBD2
TGTGCCAGCAGCCGCGGGACTAGGTCTGGGGAGCAGTTCTTC
CASSRGTRSGEQFF
>15|TRBV9|once|TRBJ1-2|.
TGTGCCAGCAGCGTAGAGGCGGGAACTAACTATGGCTACACCTTC
CASSVEAGTNYGYTF
>16|TRBV25-1|.|TRBJ2-1|TRBD2
TGTGCCAGCAGTGAGGCGGGGCTAGCGGGGGGCAATGAGCAGTTCTTC
CASSEAGLAGGNEQFF
>13|TRBV11-2|.|TRBJ2-7|TRBD1
TGTGCCAGCAGCTCGGACAGGGTAGGCGAGCAGTACTTC
CASSSDRVGEQYF
>12|TRBV10-3|.|TRBJ2-7|TRBD1
TGTGCCATCAGTGAAACAGGGGGCGAGCAGTACTTC
CAISETGGEQYF
>11|TRBV28|.|TRBJ1-5|.
TGTGCCAGCAGTCCCGGTCAGCCCCAGCATTTT
CASSPGQPQHF
>12|TRBV28|.|TRBJ1-2|.
TGTGCCAGCACCTCCTCGGGTAGGGGCTCCACCTTC
CASTSSGRGSTF
>14|TRBV19|.|TRBJ2-1|TRBD1
TGTGCCACCGATAACAGGGGCTCCTACAATGAGCAGTTCTTC
CATDNRGSYNEQFF